This entry lists 22 T cell receptor beta chains sequenced from one sample in a study of human T cells and chemical hapten exposure. TCRdb reprocessed the RACE reads with MiXCR, giving one entry per CDR3 protein. The sample has roughly 200,000 distinct CDR3 sequences, 24% seen once. Time point meaning: patch test 3, about 24 weeks after DPC sensitization. The treatment denotes: therapeutic diphenylcyclopropenone sensitization with weekly scalp DPC. The sample was whole blood, taken in connection with sensitization to the hapten diphenylcyclopropenone (DPC). These receptors came from a woman between 40 and 55 years old with alopecia areata. Some clones in this sample may be carry-over from other donors' samples.

The sample holds a few counts of this clonotype. The chain joins TRBV6-4 to TRBJ1-5, with D possibly TRBD1 on 5 matching bases. CDR1 MRHNA and CDR2 SNTAGT come from the germline V gene. The CDR3 has 12 amino acids. Trimming took off 11 bases at V and 2 bases at J, with 10 bases between the two ends. CDR3 loop: CAGRGGNQPQHF. Here the CDR3 DNA reads TGTGCCGGGAGAGGGGGCAATCAGCCCCAGCATTTT.

A few counts support this clonotype. V usage is TRBV12-3 or TRBV12-4 and J usage is TRBJ2-1; 7 bases agree with TRBD2. This CDR3 has 12 amino acids. J lost 2 bases, V lost 8 bases, and 0 bases had no gene match. The CDR3 coding sequence is TGTGCCAGCGGGAGGGCCTACAATGAGCAGTTCTTC. Its protein product is CASGRAYNEQFF.

The chain links TRBV24-1 to TRBJ2-5, with 7 bases fitting TRBD2. This CDR3 is 13 amino acids long. Trimming took 8 bases from V and 3 from J; bases not matched to a gene: 5. The germline V gene encodes CDR1 KGHDR and CDR2 SFDVKD. The CDR3 DNA sequence: TGTGCCACCATGGCTAGCGGTGAAGAGACCCAGTACTTC. It translates to CATMASGEETQYF.

V usage is TRBV28 and J usage is TRBJ1-1, with a possible D match to TRBD1 (6 bases). This CDR3 spans 13 amino acids. V was pared by 4 bases and J by 6 bases, with 12 bases between. Germline lookup yields CDR1 MDHEN and CDR2 SYDVKM. The chain's CDR3 is CASSSTGWAEAFF. For the CDR3, the DNA is TGTGCCAGCAGTTCTACAGGGTGGGCTGAAGCTTTCTTT.

The chain has TRBV6-5 and TRBJ2-1, with 13 bases fitting TRBD2. The CDR3 length is 16 residues. Per germline, CDR1 MNHEY and CDR2 SVGAGI. Trimming took 5 bases from V and 7 from J; bases not matched to a gene: 8. CDR3 region: CASSPTLAGGINEQFF. The CDR3 DNA reads as TGTGCCAGCAGTCCGACACTAGCGGGAGGGATTAATGAGCAGTTCTTC.

This clonotype was detected a few times. This chain connects TRBV2 to TRBJ2-5; TRBD1 or TRBD2 may be the D gene (5 bases each). The V end lost 4 bases, the J end lost 5 bases, and 11 bases lay between the germline ends. The germline V gene encodes CDR1 SNHLY and CDR2 FYNNEI. The CDR3 extends over 13 amino acids. The chain's CDR3 is CASSGGRLETQYF. The CDR3 DNA reads as TGTGCCAGCAGTGGGGGACGTCTTGAGACCCAGTACTTC.

This clonotype was counted only a few times. V and J are TRBV7-2 and TRBJ1-2; a possible D gene is TRBD1 (5 bases). Germline lookup yields CDR1 SGHTA and CDR2 FQGNSA. With 2 bases removed from V and 7 bases from J, the gap between germline ends came to 17 bases. The CDR3 runs to 15 residues. The CDR3 DNA is TGTGCCAGCAGCTTAATGGAAGGGACGGGGCTTGGCTACACCTTC. Translating it yields CASSLMEGTGLGYTF.

This clonotype occurred a few times. This chain connects TRBV6-2 or TRBV6-3 to TRBJ2-5, with D possibly being TRBD2 (6 bases). CDR1 and CDR2 (germline): MNHEY, SVGEGT. Trimming pared 7 bases from V and 4 bases from J, leaving 22 bases between. The length of the CDR3 is 16 residues. This CDR3 reads CASTPPPGARGETQYF. The CDR3 DNA reads TGTGCCAGCACCCCTCCTCCGGGCGCGCGGGGAGAGACCCAGTACTTC.

This clonotype was counted once. V gene TRBV15 combines with J gene TRBJ2-3; D possibly corresponds to TRBD1 (5 bases). Germline CDR1 and CDR2: LNHNV and YYDKDF (reference sequence). The CDR3 extends over 15 amino acids. V was shortened by 3 bases and J by 4 bases, with 14 bases between the two germline ends. The CDR3 here is CATSRGIREADTQYF. CDR3 sequence (DNA): TGTGCCACCAGCAGGGGTATCAGGGAAGCAGATACGCAGTATTTT.

This clonotype appeared a few times. The V call is TRBV20-1, the J call TRBJ2-7; no clear D. The CDR3 totals 11 residues. Germline V gives CDR1 DFQATT, CDR2 SNEGSKA (reference sequence). With 8 bases removed from V and 2 bases from J, the gap between germline ends came to 10 bases. The CDR3 sequence is CSPQAAYEQYF. The CDR3 nucleotides are TGCAGTCCCCAGGCCGCCTACGAGCAGTACTTC.

This clonotype was seen ten or more times. This rearrangement joins TRBV6-2 or TRBV6-3 to TRBJ1-2; weak D call: TRBD1 (6 bases). The CDR3 runs to 12 residues. In germline, CDR1 is MNHEY, CDR2 SVGEGT. Trimming took 8 bases from V and 3 from J, leaving 10 bases between them. The CDR3 protein is CASLRTDYGYTF. The DNA for the CDR3 is TGTGCCAGCCTGCGGACAGACTATGGCTACACCTTC.

CDR3 coding DNA: TGTGCCAGCAGTTACTCGGCAGGGGCGCAGGGCTACACCTTC. Its translation: CASSYSAGAQGYTF. This chain joins TRBV6-2 or TRBV6-3 and TRBJ1-2; D possibly corresponds to TRBD1 (6 bases). Trimming took 0 bases from V and 8 from J, leaving 13 bases between them. CDR1 and CDR2 from the germline V gene are MNHEY and SVGEGT. The CDR3 is 14 residues long.

This clonotype was counted between two and nine times. The chain employs TRBV6-5 and TRBJ2-7, with 7 bases that match TRBD2. Per the germline V gene, CDR1 is MNHEY and CDR2 is SVGAGI. Germline trimming cut 2 bases from V and 4 bases from J; bases unmatched to any gene: 5. The CDR3 runs to 14 residues. Here the CDR3 DNA reads TGTGCCAGCAGTTACGGGAGGGCGGTATACGAGCAGTACTTC. It yields the protein CASSYGRAVYEQYF.

The chain carries TRBV10-1 and TRBJ1-5; tentatively, D is TRBD1 (6 bases). Between the trimmed V and J ends, which lost 4 bases and 2 bases, there was a span of 9 bases. Germline lookup yields CDR1 WNHNN and CDR2 SYGVQD (reference sequence). This CDR3 comprises 14 residues. CDR3 DNA: TGCGCCAGCAGTGCAGGGGTTGGCAATCAGCCCCAGCATTTT. Protein: CASSAGVGNQPQHF.

The chain has TRBV28 and TRBJ1-2, with TRBD1 as a possible D gene (6 bases). V gave up 4 bases and J gave up 0 bases, with 18 bases separating them. The CDR3 covers 17 residues. Germline loops: CDR1 MDHEN, CDR2 SYDVKM. The CDR3 DNA is TGTGCCAGCAGTTCCCCGGTGGGGACAAGTTCTAACTATGGCTACACCTTC. Translating it yields CASSSPVGTSSNYGYTF.

This clonotype has ten or more counts. This chain connects TRBV29-1 to TRBJ1-3; TRBD1 is a possible D gene (6 bases). Per germline, CDR1 SQVTM and CDR2 ANQGSEA. The CDR3 is 13 amino acids. V was cut by 2 bases and J by 4 bases, with 9 bases left in between. The CDR3 loop is CSVESGAGNTIYF. DNA for the CDR3: TGCAGCGTTGAATCGGGGGCCGGAAACACCATATATTTT.

This clonotype was found a few times. The rearrangement uses TRBV14 and TRBJ2-5, with D hard to call. Trimming took off 4 bases at V and 0 bases at J, with 6 bases between the two ends. This CDR3 is 13 amino acids long. CDR1 and CDR2 (germline): SGHDN, FVKESK. The CDR3 bases are TGTGCCAGCAGCCGCAGGAACCAAGAGACCCAGTACTTC. Translated, it gives CASSRRNQETQYF.

The chain links TRBV4-3 to TRBJ1-1; D ambiguous. Germline values: CDR1 LGHNA, CDR2 YSLEER. Trimming removed 0 bases at V and 4 bases at J, with 9 bases between. This CDR3 is built from 14 residues. CDR3 bases: TGCGCCAGCAGCCAAGAAGGGTATGGCACTGAAGCTTTCTTT. This codes for CASSQEGYGTEAFF.

This clonotype was counted many times. This chain links TRBV18 with TRBJ2-1, with TRBD2 as a possible D gene (6 bases). V was pared by 0 bases and J by 3 bases, with 12 bases between. Germline values: CDR1 KGHSH, CDR2 LQKENI. The CDR3 is 16 amino acids. CDR3 region: CASSPPPPEGYNEQFF. The CDR3 coding sequence is TGTGCCAGCTCACCACCACCACCGGAGGGCTACAATGAGCAGTTCTTC.

For this clonotype: A much larger clone sits a single nucleotide away, making a read error possible. The CDR3: CSVDGDSTDTQYF. The CDR3 nucleotides are TGCAGCGTTGATGGGGACAGCACAGATACGCAGTATTTT. V and J are TRBV29-1 and TRBJ2-3; D tentatively reads TRBD1 or TRBD2 (5 bases each). Trimming cost V 3 bases and J 0 bases, with 7 bases left between them. Germline-derived CDR1 and CDR2 are SQVTM and ANQGSEA. The CDR3 is made up of 13 amino acids.

Notes on this clonotype: The junction departs from the called germline gene at one end, perhaps through a read error. This rearrangement joins TRBV4-2 to TRBJ1-1, with 10 bases lining up with TRBD1. The length of the CDR3 is 16 residues. Germline CDR1 LGHNA, CDR2 YNFKEQ. The CDR3 sequence: CASIGLTGGQNAEAFF. The CDR3 DNA sequence: TGTGCCAGCATTGGGCTGACAGGGGGCCAGAACGCTGAAGCTTTCTTT.

The rearrangement joins TRBV29-1 to TRBJ2-7; D possibly corresponds to TRBD2 (6 bases). V lost 7 bases to trimming and J lost 4 bases, with 14 bases between them. CDR1 SQVTM and CDR2 ANQGSEA come from the germline V gene. The CDR3 runs 12 residues. CDR3 nucleotide sequence: TGCAGCGCCTGGAGGGGCGGGTACGAGCAGTACTTC. This encodes CSAWRGGYEQYF.